This T cell receptor beta chain was sequenced in a study of blood T cell repertoires in COVID-19. About the research overall: Samples of COVID-19 (acute and convalescent) were obtained from the United States, Italy and Spain.

Methods used by the authors: Reference gene primer amplification gave nucleated cell count estimates. Here immunoSEQ multiplex PCR was the method, and the copy in TCRdb shows in-frame clones only, minus some. From that table come the V and J calls and clone size; the DNA was used to work out D and trimming. The data hold 300,000 to 350,000 clones, with over 80% observed a single time. The CDR3 covers 15 residues. The V gene lost 0 bases and the J gene lost 5 bases, with 15 bases spanning the gap. Per germline, CDR1 SGDLS and CDR2 YYNGEE. Patients of the Seattle cohort, enrolled during active infection, were followed longitudinally.

The sequencing sample was made of peripheral blood. This receptor was identified in a man aged 25-45 years with COVID-19, enrolled during active disease. This chain connects TRBV9 to TRBJ2-7; possibly TRBD1 for D (6 bases). The CDR3 nucleotides read TGTGCCAGCAGCGTAGGTCGAGGGGGAGTGGACGAGCAGTACTTC. Its translation is CASSVGRGGVDEQYF.